This T cell receptor beta chain was captured in a study of T cell repertoires in cytomegalovirus infection. Whole-study context: HLA-B-restricted CMV epitopes that are well studied, plus recently identified HLA-C-restricted ones, were used by the study. Matching HLA type and CMV infection were both indicated by public TCR beta signatures.

Turning to this clonotype: Its antigen is currently unknown.

From germline, CDR1 is DFQATT and CDR2 SNEGSKA (reference sequence). This CDR3 region has 15 residues. Germline trimming cut 1 base from V and 8 bases from J; bases unmatched to any gene: 4. Findings of the study overall: Carriers of CMV and the relevant HLA type were discriminated by public TCR beta frequency. The ex vivo response was dominated by HLA-C-restricted CMV-specific TCR beta clonotypes.

TCRdb reprocessed the reads via MiXCR and lists one record per CDR3 protein. This sample carries about 470,000 distinct CDR3 sequences, approximately 40% of them seen once, and the ten largest clones take around 44%. This TCR was sampled from a human donor in good health (CMV status not recorded). Some clones in this sample may be carry-over from other donors' samples. The chain uses TRBV20-1 and TRBJ2-1; 14 nucleotides line up with TRBD2. This material consisted of cultured PBMCs, taken from culture after CMV antigen stimulation. As DNA, the CDR3 is TGCAGTGCTAGAGTGACGACTAGCGGGAGGGATGAGCAGTTCTTC. This codes for CSARVTTSGRDEQFF.